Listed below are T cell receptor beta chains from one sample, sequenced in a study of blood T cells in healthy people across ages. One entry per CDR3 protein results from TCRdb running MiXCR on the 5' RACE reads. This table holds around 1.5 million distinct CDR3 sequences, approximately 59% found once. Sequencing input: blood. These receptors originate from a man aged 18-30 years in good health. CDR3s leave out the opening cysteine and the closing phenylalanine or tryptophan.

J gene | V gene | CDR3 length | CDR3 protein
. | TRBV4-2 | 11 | ASSGGPSSEQY
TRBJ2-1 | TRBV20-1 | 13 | SAVPLAVGLGEQF
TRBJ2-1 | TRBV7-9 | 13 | ASSSRDRPYNEQF
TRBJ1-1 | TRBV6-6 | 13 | ASSYTGQGSTEAF
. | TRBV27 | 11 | ASSSYSGYEQY
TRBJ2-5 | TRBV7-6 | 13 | ASSLEWGEQETQY
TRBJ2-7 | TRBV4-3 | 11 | ASGRWDSNEQY
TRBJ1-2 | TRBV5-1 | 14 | ASSLLGPPADEGYT
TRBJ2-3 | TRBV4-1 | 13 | ASSQSSPSTDAQY
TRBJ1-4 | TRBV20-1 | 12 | SARGQSDHEKLF
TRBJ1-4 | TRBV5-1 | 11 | ASSKGSHEKMF
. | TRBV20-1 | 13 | SARDYIEIQETQY
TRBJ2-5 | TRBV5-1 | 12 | ASSARDPQETQY
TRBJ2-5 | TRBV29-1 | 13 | SVDPGTEIQETQY
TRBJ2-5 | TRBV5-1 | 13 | ASSLSFGLQETQY
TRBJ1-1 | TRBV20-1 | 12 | SARLGVLNTEAF
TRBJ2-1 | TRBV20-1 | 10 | SGPGGYNEQF
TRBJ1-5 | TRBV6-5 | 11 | ASSYMGDQPQH
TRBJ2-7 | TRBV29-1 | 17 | SVSGGRLEAIPTDYEQY
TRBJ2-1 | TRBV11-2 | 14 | ASSADRQWLGNEQF
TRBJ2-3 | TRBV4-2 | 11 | ASSQWLPDTQY
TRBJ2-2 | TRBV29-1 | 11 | SVEQGDTGELF
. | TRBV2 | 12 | ASSEYIGDETQY
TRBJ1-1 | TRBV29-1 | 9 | SHPLGTEAF
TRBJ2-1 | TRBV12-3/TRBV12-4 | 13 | ASRPKIRPYNEQF